This TCR beta chain was recovered during a study of blood T cell repertoires in COVID-19. Clones were read by immunoSEQ multiplex PCR, and TCRdb kept only the in-frame ones, dropping some. The sample has 90,000 or so clones, about 70% seen once. The CDR3 length is 14 residues. CDR1 LGHDT and CDR2 YNNKEL come from the germline V gene (reference sequence). Deletions cut 5 bases from V and 6 bases from J, with 16 bases between. This rearrangement joins TRBV3-1 (or the pseudogene TRBV3-2) to TRBJ1-2, with D unresolved. The specimen was peripheral blood. The source is a woman between 55 and 75 years old in a cohort sampled during active or convalescent COVID-19. DNA of the CDR3: TGTGCCAGCAGCTACCTCACCCCAGTCGATGGCTACACCTTC. Translation: CASSYLTPVDGYTF.